The 4 T cell receptor beta chains reported below all come from one sample, sequenced in a study of blood T cell repertoires in COVID-19. Some clones are missing from TCRdb's copy, which holds only in-frame ones; the method was immunoSEQ multiplex PCR. The sample holds 95,000 to 150,000 clones, 86% seen once. Sequencing used peripheral blood. These TCRs come from a man aged 40-55 years with acute or convalescent COVID-19.

The rearrangement joins TRBV5-6 to TRBJ2-1; TRBD2 agrees at 8 bases. Looked up from germline, CDR1 is SGHDT and CDR2 is YYEEEE. The V segment lost 2 bases and the J segment 4 bases; nucleotides outside the gene matches: 8. This CDR3 region has 16 residues. The CDR3 bases are TGTGCCAGCAGCTTAGGGCTAGCGGGCCCATACAATGAGCAGTTCTTC. Translation gives CASSLGLAGPYNEQFF.

This chain links TRBV6-2 or TRBV6-3 with TRBJ1-2; 7 bases align to TRBD1. With 4 bases clipped from V and 3 bases from J, the junction kept 17 bases outside the gene matches. Germline values: CDR1 MNHEY, CDR2 SVGEGT. This CDR3 has 18 residues. CDR3 sequence (DNA): TGTGCCAGCAGTTCACGACAGGGTGATTTTCGTAGGGACTATGGCTACACCTTC. Its translation is CASSSRQGDFRRDYGYTF.

The genes are TRBV11-3 and TRBJ2-1; 9 nucleotides agree with TRBD2. The junction had 6 bases not matched to a gene; V was cut back by 3 bases and J by 6 bases. The V gene's germline CDR1 is SGHNT and CDR2 YENEEA. The CDR3 is made up of 15 amino acids. The chain's CDR3 is CASSFGTSSSNEQFF. The CDR3 DNA sequence: TGTGCCAGCAGCTTCGGGACTAGCAGCAGCAATGAGCAGTTCTTC. Complete variable domain (other parts from reference TRBV11-3 and TRBJ2-1): EAGVVQSPRYKIIEKKQPVAFWCNPISGHNTLYWYLQNLGQGPELLIRYENEEAVDDSQLPKDRFSAERLKGVDSTLKIQPAELGDSAVYLCASSFGTSSSNEQFFGPGTRLTVL.

This chain connects TRBV3-1 (or the pseudogene TRBV3-2) to TRBJ2-1; the match to TRBD1 covers 9 bases. The V and J ends lost 4 bases and 3 bases, in that order; junction bases with no gene match: 16. The CDR3 is made up of 19 amino acids. Looked up from germline, CDR1 is LGHDT and CDR2 is YNNKEL (reference sequence). The chain's CDR3 is CASSPPILSGTGNYNEQFF. As DNA, the CDR3 is TGTGCCAGCAGCCCTCCCATACTGTCGGGGACAGGGAACTACAATGAGCAGTTCTTC.